What follows are 5 T cell receptor beta chains derived from one specimen sequenced in a study of siplizumab effects on memory and regulatory T cells. Here immunoSEQ multiplex PCR was the method, and the copy in TCRdb shows in-frame clones only, minus some. The top ten hold roughly 15% of the sample, which has more than 85,000 clones, 70% to 90% seen once. The sample taken for sequencing was CD4+ T cells sorted from blood. These receptors came from a human donor in good health.

The V gene is TRBV13, the J gene TRBJ2-1; tentative D call: TRBD1 (6 bases). CDR3 size: 16 residues. Trimming took off 5 bases at V and 0 bases at J, with 14 bases between the two ends. Per germline, CDR1 PRHDT and CDR2 FYEKMQ (reference sequence). Written as DNA, the CDR3 is TGTGCCAGCAGCCGATCGGGACACTCCTCCTACAATGAGCAGTTCTTC. This codes for CASSRSGHSSYNEQFF.

The V gene is TRBV18, the J gene TRBJ2-1; 10 bases map to TRBD1. The CDR3 extends over 15 amino acids. Germline CDR1 is KGHSH and CDR2 is LQKENI. The V segment lost 6 bases and the J segment 7 bases; nucleotides outside the gene matches: 9. CDR3 sequence (DNA): TGTGCCAGCTCTTACCGGACAGGGGGTTGGAATGAGCAGTTCTTC. This codes for CASSYRTGGWNEQFF.

J is TRBJ1-1 and V is TRBV27; 8 nucleotides agree with TRBD1. The CDR3 has 14 amino acids. The trim removed 5 bases at V and 6 bases at J, leaving 8 bases unmatched. CDR1 MNHEY and CDR2 SMNVEV come from the germline V gene (reference sequence). The chain's CDR3 is CASSPRQGWAEAFF. The CDR3 DNA follows: TGTGCCAGCAGTCCGCGACAGGGGTGGGCTGAAGCTTTCTTT.

This clone was counted only a few times. The V gene is TRBV5-1, the J gene TRBJ2-1, with 10 bases aligning to TRBD2. J lost 5 bases, V lost 4 bases, and 9 bases had no gene match. Germline values: CDR1 SGHRS, CDR2 YFSETQ. This CDR3 has 16 amino acids. CDR3 in amino acids: CASSQSSGRVHNEQFF. The DNA for the CDR3 is TGCGCCAGCAGCCAATCCAGCGGGAGGGTCCACAATGAGCAGTTCTTC.

The V gene is TRBV2, the J gene TRBJ2-5; D is perhaps TRBD2 (6 bases). The germline V and J ends were trimmed by 4 bases and 1 base, with 10 bases remaining between them. CDR3 size: 14 residues. Per germline, CDR1 SNHLY and CDR2 FYNNEI. CDR3 sequence: CASSVLAAQETQYF. The CDR3 DNA is TGTGCCAGCAGTGTATTAGCGGCCCAAGAGACCCAGTACTTC.